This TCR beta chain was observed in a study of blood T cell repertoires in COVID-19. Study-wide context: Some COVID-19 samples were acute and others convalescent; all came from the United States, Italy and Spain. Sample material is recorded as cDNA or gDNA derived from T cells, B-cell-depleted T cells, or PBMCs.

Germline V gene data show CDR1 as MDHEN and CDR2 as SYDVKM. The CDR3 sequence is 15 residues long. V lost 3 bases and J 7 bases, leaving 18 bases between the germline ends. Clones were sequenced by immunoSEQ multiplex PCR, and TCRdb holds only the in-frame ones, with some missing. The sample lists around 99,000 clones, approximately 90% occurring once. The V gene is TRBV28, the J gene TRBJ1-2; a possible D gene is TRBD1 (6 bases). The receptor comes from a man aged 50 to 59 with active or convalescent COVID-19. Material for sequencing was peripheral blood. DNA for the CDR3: TGTGCCAGCAGTTTGCTGGACAGTGCGGGGGTTGGCTACACCTTC. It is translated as CASSLLDSAGVGYTF.